One sample yielded the 11 T cell receptor beta chains listed below, sequenced in a study of control samples from healthy donors and cancer patients. Sequencing used immunoSEQ multiplex PCR; TCRdb keeps in-frame clones, though not all of them. Seen here are over 100,000 clones, roughly 92% observed once, and the top ten hold 4.5% to 7%. The sequencing input was blood. These receptors came from a man aged 18 to 30 in good health.

This clone was counted a single time. The sample has other DNA sequences that encode this CDR3 too. The V call is TRBV2, the J call TRBJ2-3; D call uncertain. Trimming removed 6 bases at V and 3 bases at J, with 4 bases between. CDR3 length: 11 amino acids. Germline lookup yields CDR1 SNHLY and CDR2 FYNNEI. The CDR3 DNA follows: TGTGCCAGCAGGAGAACAGATACGCAGTATTTT. This sequence encodes CASRRTDTQYF.

The chain joins TRBV29-1 to TRBJ1-5, with TRBD1 as a possible D gene (5 bases). V lost 4 bases to trimming and J lost 4 bases, with 11 bases between them. The V gene's germline CDR1 is SQVTM and CDR2 ANQGSEA. The CDR3 has 13 residues. This chain's CDR3 is CSVVPGSNQPQHF. CDR3 DNA: TGCAGCGTTGTGCCAGGGTCAAATCAGCCCCAGCATTTT.

The CDR3 protein is CAWSVLLAGGHEQFF. The CDR3 bases are TGTGCCTGGAGTGTCTTACTAGCGGGGGGGCATGAGCAGTTCTTC. The chain is built from TRBV30 and TRBJ2-1; 13 bases map to TRBD2. CDR1 and CDR2 (germline): GTSNPN, SVGIG (reference sequence). The V gene end was trimmed by 0 bases and the J gene end by 8 bases; junction bases not matched to a gene: 4. The CDR3 loop spans 15 amino acids.

The chain carries TRBV27 and TRBJ1-2; D possibly corresponds to TRBD1 (6 bases). Germline values: CDR1 MNHEY, CDR2 SMNVEV (reference sequence). V lost 4 bases and J 4 bases, leaving 13 bases between the germline ends. The CDR3 loop spans 14 amino acids. The CDR3 DNA is TGTGCCAGCAGTTACGGGGGGCGGTTCTATGGCTACACCTTC. Translated, it gives CASSYGGRFYGYTF.

The rearrangement links TRBV27 to TRBJ2-7; D unclear. The germline V and J ends were trimmed by 3 bases and 3 bases, with 9 bases remaining between them. The length of the CDR3 is 13 residues. CDR1 and CDR2 (germline): MNHEY, SMNVEV (reference sequence). The CDR3 region is CASSFNPGYEQYF. The CDR3 nucleotides read TGTGCCAGCAGTTTTAATCCAGGCTACGAGCAGTACTTC.

This clone was observed a single time. CDR3 nucleotide sequence: TGTGCCACCAGTGATCGGACAGGGGGCAAGAATGAGCAGTTCTTC. Its translation is CATSDRTGGKNEQFF. This chain joins TRBV24-1 and TRBJ2-1, with 11 positions matching TRBD1. The CDR3 loop spans 15 amino acids. Germline V gene data show CDR1 as KGHDR and CDR2 as SFDVKD. V was clipped by 3 bases and J by 7 bases; unmatched bases: 4.

Of note for this clone: Within the sample, other DNA sequences also encode this same CDR3. The chain is built from TRBV5-1 and TRBJ2-5, with 8 bases that match TRBD2. The germline V gene encodes CDR1 SGHRS and CDR2 YFSETQ. The CDR3 runs 17 residues. J gave up 4 bases and V 2 bases, and 13 bases lay outside the gene matches. In DNA, the CDR3 is TGCGCCAGCAGCTTCATAGGGGCGGGGGGTGGTGTAGAGACCCAGTACTTC. It translates to CASSFIGAGGGVETQYF.

This clone has only one observation. The V call is TRBV7-9, the J call TRBJ2-5, with 13 bases identical to TRBD2. The CDR3 covers 16 residues. Germline lookup yields CDR1 SEHNR and CDR2 FQNEAQ (reference sequence). The ends lost 3 bases at V and 7 bases at J; junction bases unmatched: 8. The CDR3 spells CASSFAGTSGVGTQYF. The CDR3 DNA reads TGTGCCAGCAGCTTCGCGGGGACTAGCGGGGTAGGGACCCAGTACTTC.

V is TRBV5-3 and J is TRBJ1-1; D is ambiguous. TRBV5-3 is identified as an open reading frame with a role that is uncertain. The CDR3 is made up of 14 amino acids. V was pared by 0 bases and J by 3 bases, with 9 bases between. CDR3 coding DNA: TGTGCCAGAAGCTTGGGACTTCCAGACACTGAAGCTTTCTTT. This encodes CARSLGLPDTEAFF.

The gene calls are TRBV9 and TRBJ2-5; no reliable D call. The CDR3 consists of 13 residues. Trimming stripped 3 bases from V and 1 base from J, with 7 bases between. The germline V gene has CDR1 SGDLS and CDR2 YYNGEE. The CDR3 DNA follows: TGTGCCAGCAGCGGCGGACCCCAAGAGACCCAGTACTTC. Its protein is CASSGGPQETQYF.

This rearrangement joins TRBV11-2 to TRBJ2-3, with 9 bases aligning to TRBD2. The CDR3 extends over 16 amino acids. V was clipped by 4 bases and J by 6 bases; unmatched bases: 11. Germline V gives CDR1 SGHAT, CDR2 FQNNGV. In DNA form, the CDR3 reads TGTGCCAGCAGCTCGATAGCGGGGGCCTCTTTCGATACGCAGTATTTT. Its protein is CASSSIAGASFDTQYF. Full variable domain (missing parts from reference TRBV11-2 and TRBJ2-3): EAGVAQSPRYKIIEKRQSVAFWCNPISGHATLYWYQQILGQGPKLLIQFQNNGVVDDSQLPKDRFSAERLKGVDSTLKIQPAKLEDSAVYLCASSSIAGASFDTQYFGPGTRLTVL.